This record covers a single T cell receptor beta chain. V lost 0 bases and J lost 7; bases outside the gene matches: 6. There are 15 residues in the CDR3. CDR1 is SGDLS and CDR2 is YYNGEE in the germline V gene. Residents of 20 to 25 US areas, aged 18 to 89 years, made up the participants. The data stem from a study of blood T cell repertoires in COVID-19. Data came from immunoSEQ multiplex PCR; TCRdb stores just in-frame clones and leaves some out. The sample yields almost 350,000 clones, about 90% seen once. The origin of this receptor is a woman in her 30s who had been exposed to COVID-19. The sequenced sample consisted of PBMCs or T cells enriched from blood (not recorded which). The V call is TRBV9, the J call TRBJ2-1; 8 bases agree with TRBD2. The CDR3 reads CASSVVGTSRNEQFF. Here the CDR3 DNA reads TGTGCCAGCAGCGTAGTTGGGACTAGTCGGAATGAGCAGTTCTTC. Filled out from reference TRBV9 and TRBJ2-1, the complete variable domain reads DSGVTQTPKHLITATGQRVTLRCSPRSGDLSVYWYQQSLDQGLQFLIQYYNGEERAKGNILERFSAQQFPDLHSELNLSSLELGDSALYFCASSVVGTSRNEQFFGPGTRLTVL.